Listed here are 14 T cell receptor beta chains from one sample, sequenced in a study of regulatory T cells in long-lasting Graves disease. In building TCR beta libraries, iRepertoire HTBI primers were used together with Arm-PCR of CDR3 regions. TCRdb used MiXCR to reprocess the multiplex PCR reads, holding one entry per CDR3 protein. The repertoire consists of 300,000 to 400,000 distinct CDR3 sequences, with 15% to 20% occurring once and the leading ten covering less than 35%. Time point in this sample: newly diagnosed GD, antithyroid drugs for less than 3 months. After RNA was extracted from PBMCs, the TCR library was made from it. The sample was also reused in another study, on T cells in Graves' hyperthyroidism and ophthalmopathy.

The specimen comprised peripheral blood mononuclear cells (PBMCs), sampled at new diagnosis, from a patient treated with antithyroid drugs. These receptors all come from a man aged 40-49 years with Graves disease.

The chain carries TRBV19 and TRBJ1-5; TRBD1 might be the D (6 bases). The V end was cut by 3 bases, the J end by 4 bases, with 16 bases between. There are 16 residues in the CDR3. Germline V lookup: CDR1 LNHDA, CDR2 SQIVND (reference sequence). DNA of the CDR3: TGTGCCAGTAGTATCATGCTGAGGACAGTGAATCAGCCCCAGCATTTT. It specifies CASSIMLRTVNQPQHF.

This clonotype was recorded at least ten times. The chain uses TRBV14 and TRBJ1-1; no clear D. CDR1 and CDR2 (germline): SGHDN, FVKESK. V was shortened by 0 bases and J by 6 bases, with 14 bases between the two germline ends. CDR3 length: 15 amino acids. The CDR3 DNA reads TGTGCCAGCAGCCAAGATAGGACTTACCCCGCTGAAGCTTTCTTT. Protein product: CASSQDRTYPAEAFF.

This clonotype was seen at least ten times. The chain carries TRBV7-6 and TRBJ2-1; D might be TRBD2 (6 bases). The CDR3 is 15 residues long. From germline, CDR1 is SGHVS and CDR2 FNYEAQ. The ends were cut back, 3 bases at V and 6 bases at J, with 15 bases in the middle. This CDR3 reads CASSLSPRELNEQFF. The CDR3 bases are TGTGCCAGCAGCTTGAGCCCCCGGGAGCTCAATGAGCAGTTCTTC.

V is TRBV11-3 and J is TRBJ2-2, with D hard to call. The germline V gene has CDR1 SGHNT and CDR2 YENEEA. CDR3 length: 13 amino acids. The ends were cut back, 6 bases at V and 3 bases at J, with 8 bases in the middle. The CDR3 bases are TGTGCCAGCAGTTTACCCGACACCGGGGAGCTGTTTTTT. Encoded protein: CASSLPDTGELFF.

This clonotype was observed a handful of times. The chain combines TRBV29-1 with TRBJ2-3; possible D gene TRBD1, 6 bases. The V gene's germline CDR1 is SQVTM and CDR2 ANQGSEA. This CDR3 region has 12 residues. The V gene lost 7 bases and the J gene lost 3 bases, with 11 bases spanning the gap. DNA for the CDR3: TGCAGCGGCTGGACAGTAACAGATACGCAGTATTTT. This codes for CSGWTVTDTQYF.

This clonotype was observed many times. This chain connects TRBV7-2 to TRBJ2-1, with 14 positions matching TRBD2. With 5 bases clipped from V and 2 bases from J, the junction kept 8 bases outside the gene matches. The CDR3 totals 18 residues. Germline V CDR1 and CDR2: SGHTA, FQGNSA. The CDR3 DNA is TGTGCCAGCAGCCCCCATCGGACTAGCGGGGGGACCTACAATGAGCAGTTCTTC. Protein sequence: CASSPHRTSGGTYNEQFF.

This clonotype was seen repeatedly, ten times or more. The chain combines TRBV27 with TRBJ1-6; D not certain. The CDR3 has 13 residues. CDR1 MNHEY and CDR2 SMNVEV come from the germline V gene (reference sequence). Trimming pared 6 bases from V and 14 bases from J, leaving 17 bases between. Written as DNA, the CDR3 is TGTGCCAGCAGAGCCGGACGGGTTCGATCCCTCCACTTT. This encodes CASRAGRVRSLHF.

Worth noting for this clonotype: Given a much more abundant clone one base away, this may be a read error. V is TRBV12-3 or TRBV12-4 and J is TRBJ1-2, with 8 bases lining up with TRBD1. The CDR3 sequence is 15 residues long. CDR3 bases: TGTACCAGCAGTTTAGGCAGGGGGCAGATTAGTGGCTACACCTTC. Amino acids: CTSSLGRGQISGYTF.

This clonotype appeared many times. This chain joins TRBV6-1 and TRBJ2-2, with D unclear. Germline lookup yields CDR1 MNHNS and CDR2 SASEGT. Deletions cut 10 bases from V and 4 bases from J, with 7 bases between. The CDR3 runs to 11 residues. The CDR3 coding sequence is TGTGCCACCAAAACCACCGGGGAGCTGTTTTTT. Its translation is CATKTTGELFF.

This clonotype was picked up many times. The chain uses TRBV3-1 and TRBJ2-2, with 8 bases identical to TRBD2. J lost 4 bases, V lost 5 bases, and 6 bases had no gene match. The CDR3 contains 15 residues. Germline V gene lookup returns CDR1 LGHDT and CDR2 YNNKEL (reference sequence). CDR3 in DNA: TGTGCCAGCAGCGAGGGACTAGAGGCCACCGGGGAGCTGTTTTTT. As protein: CASSEGLEATGELFF.

This clonotype was counted ten times or more. This sequence joins TRBV28 and TRBJ1-1; D is unclear. This CDR3 region has 18 residues. Trimming removed 5 bases at V and 0 bases at J, with 22 bases between. Germline V CDR1 and CDR2: MDHEN, SYDVKM. The CDR3 is CASSGIVWNNNMNTEAFF. The CDR3 DNA reads TGTGCCAGCAGTGGGATCGTTTGGAATAACAATATGAACACTGAAGCTTTCTTT.

In this sample, this clonotype turned up many times. The chain joins TRBV7-8 to TRBJ2-7; 10 bases are shared with TRBD1. Germline V gene sequence: CDR1 SGHVS, CDR2 FQNEAQ. The J segment lost 5 bases and the V segment lost 3 bases, leaving 7 bases of the junction unmatched. The CDR3 is made up of 15 amino acids. The CDR3 is CASSLGQGFRHEQYF. The DNA for the CDR3 is TGTGCCAGCAGCTTGGGACAGGGGTTCAGACACGAGCAGTACTTC.

This clonotype has more than one count but fewer than ten. The chain recombines TRBV4-3 with TRBJ2-2; TRBD1 is a possible D gene (6 bases). Germline V gene lookup returns CDR1 LGHNA and CDR2 YSLEER. The CDR3 spans 17 residues. Trimming left V 0 bases short and J 4 bases short, with 15 bases between. The CDR3 coding sequence is TGCGCCAGCAGCCAAGAGGGCAGGGGCAGGGGCACCGGGGAGCTGTTTTTT. This codes for CASSQEGRGRGTGELFF.

The V call is TRBV5-6, the J call TRBJ1-6, with a tentative D call TRBD1 (5 bases). Trimming took off 3 bases at V and 7 bases at J, with 11 bases between the two ends. This CDR3 has 14 residues. From germline, CDR1 is SGHDT and CDR2 YYEEEE. The CDR3 DNA reads TGTGCCAGCAGCTGGCCCGGGGGAAATTCACCCCTCCACTTT. Its protein product is CASSWPGGNSPLHF.